The source of this T cell receptor beta chain is a study of blood T cell repertoires in COVID-19. Background on the study: The origin of the acute and convalescent COVID-19 samples was the United States, Italy and Spain. T cells, B-cell-depleted T cells, or PBMCs supplied cDNA or gDNA.

The CDR3 runs to 18 residues. Trimming left V 2 bases short and J 4 bases short, with 24 bases between. Source study methods: Reference gene primer amplification gave nucleated cell count estimates. Data came from immunoSEQ multiplex PCR; TCRdb stores just in-frame clones and leaves some out. V and J calls and clone size come straight from that table; D and trimming were deduced from the DNA. The sample lists roughly 250,000 clones; roughly 85% were seen once. The chain couples TRBV23-1 to TRBJ2-7, with D tentatively TRBD2 (6 bases). TRBV23-1 has ORF status, its function being uncertain. This TCR derives from a man in his forties with acute or convalescent COVID-19. The sample taken for sequencing was peripheral blood. The chain's CDR3 is CASSQNPRGNGFTYEQYF. The CDR3 nucleotides read TGCGCCAGCAGTCAAAACCCACGGGGGAACGGGTTTACATACGAGCAGTACTTC.